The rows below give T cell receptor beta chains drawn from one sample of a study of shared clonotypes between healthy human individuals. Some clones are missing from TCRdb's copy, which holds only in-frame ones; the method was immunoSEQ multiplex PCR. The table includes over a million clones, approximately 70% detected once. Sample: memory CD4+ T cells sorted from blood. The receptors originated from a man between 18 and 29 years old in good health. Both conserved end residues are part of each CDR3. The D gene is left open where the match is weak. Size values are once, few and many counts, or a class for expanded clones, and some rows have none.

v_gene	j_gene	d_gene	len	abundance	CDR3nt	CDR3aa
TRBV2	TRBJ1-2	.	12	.	TGTGCTAGCATCCGACAGGACTCTGGCTACACCTTC	CASIRQDSGYTF
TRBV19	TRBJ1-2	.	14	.	TGTGCCAGTAGTACACCCACTGGGAACTATGGCTACACCTTC	CASSTPTGNYGYTF
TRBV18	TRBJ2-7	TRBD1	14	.	TGTGCCAGCTCACCAGGCCAGGGGGCGAGAGAGCAGTACTTC	CASSPGQGAREQYF
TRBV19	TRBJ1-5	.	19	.	TGTGCCAGTAGTGACATAACAGGACCATCTGAGATTAGCGATCAGCCCCAGCATTTT	CASSDITGPSEISDQPQHF
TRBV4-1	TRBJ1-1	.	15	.	TGCGCCAGCAGCCAAGCGGTCACCCGGGGCGGGGAAGCTTTCTTT	CASSQAVTRGGEAFF
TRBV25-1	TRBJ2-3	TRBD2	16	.	TGTGCCAGCATAAAGCTAGCGGGAGGGCCCACAGATACGCAGTATTTT	CASIKLAGGPTDTQYF
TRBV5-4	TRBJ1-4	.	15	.	TGTGCCAGCAGAAATGGGACCTCAACTAATGAAAAACTGTTTTTT	CASRNGTSTNEKLFF
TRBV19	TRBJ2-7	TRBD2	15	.	TGTGCCAGTAGTCCCCGGACTAGCGGTCCCTACGAGCAGTACTTC	CASSPRTSGPYEQYF
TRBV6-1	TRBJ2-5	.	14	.	TGTGCCAGCAGTCCGGACAGACCCCCGGAGACCCAGTACTTC	CASSPDRPPETQYF
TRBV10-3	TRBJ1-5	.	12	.	TGTGCCATCAGCGAAATGGGGCAGCCCCAGCATTTT	CAISEMGQPQHF
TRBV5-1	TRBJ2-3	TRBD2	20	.	TGCGCCAGCAGCCCATGGACTAGCGGGGGGACACCTCAGCGCACAGATACGCAGTATTTT	CASSPWTSGGTPQRTDTQYF
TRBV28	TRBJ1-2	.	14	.	TGTGCCAGCACCTTTGGTGACACCAGATATGGCTACACCTTC	CASTFGDTRYGYTF
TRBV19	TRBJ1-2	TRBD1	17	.	TGTGCCAGTAGTAGGGGACAGGTATTCGTGGGAAACTATGGCTACACCTTC	CASSRGQVFVGNYGYTF
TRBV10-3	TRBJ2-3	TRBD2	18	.	TGTGCCATCAGGGCCTCTACGGGACTAACAGACGGCACAGATACGCAGTATTTT	CAIRASTGLTDGTDTQYF
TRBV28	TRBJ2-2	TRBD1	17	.	TGTGCCAGCAGCCACAAAAAGGGACAGGGGAAGACCGGGGAGCTGTTTTTT	CASSHKKGQGKTGELFF
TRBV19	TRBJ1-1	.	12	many	TGTGCCAGTAGTCCCTATACCGCTGAAGCTTTCTTT	CASSPYTAEAFF
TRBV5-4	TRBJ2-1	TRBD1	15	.	TGTGCCAGCAGCCAGGAGGGGACAGGGTACAATGAGCAGTTCTTC	CASSQEGTGYNEQFF